The sequence of this T cell receptor (beta chain) was determined in a study of cytomegalovirus exposure and HLA in healthy donors. PCR employed 60 Vbeta and 13 Jbeta primers. Using immunoSEQ multiplex PCR, the repertoire was profiled, and TCRdb retains in-frame clones only, with some absent. The sample yields nearly 200,000 clones, of which the top ten take up less than 0.9%. The CDR3 runs 12 residues. With V trimmed by 4 bases and J by 4 bases, 1 base remained unmatched. Germline CDR1 and CDR2: SGDLS and YYNGEE. Sequencing input: PBMCs. The rearrangement uses TRBV9 and TRBJ2-7, with 8 bases fitting TRBD2. The sequence derives from a boy under 18 in good health and CMV-seronegative. CDR3 in amino acids: CASSPGGYEQYF. CDR3 in DNA: TGTGCCAGCAGCCCGGGGGGGTACGAGCAGTACTTC.